What follows describes a single T cell receptor beta chain. At least ten counts were recorded for this clonotype. Its antigen remains undetermined. One base away there is no much larger clone; base qualities are not given. Taken with the paper, the label for time point translates to: sample taken at primary tumor resection. Samples were obtained from over 70 patients with early-stage, untreated non-small cell lung cancer from the lung TRACERx cohort. TCR sequencing used whole RNA extracted from tumor and nontumor lung tissue, or from cryopreserved PBMC samples, without cell sorting. Patients were selected for TCR sequencing only if sufficient RNA was available from at least two tumor regions. Receptor libraries were prepared by 5' RACE. Sequenced on a NextSeq 500. In the TCR library protocol, a unique molecular identifier was attached to each TCR cDNA molecule so that PCR and sequencing errors could be corrected. As for the original processing: Decombinator tools were used for TCR identification, UMI-based error correction and CDR3 extraction. Expanded TCRs were defined as those above a frequency of 2 per 1,000, corresponding to the top 1% of the tumor frequency distribution. Rényi diversity was computed with the R vegan package after subsampling each repertoire 100 times to 5,000 TCRs. CDR3 similarity networks were built from amino acid triplet string-kernel similarity, connecting CDR3s with pairwise similarity above 0.82. TCRdb redid the processing of the public reads, applying fastp at Q25 and MiXCR, and retained in-frame beta chains. For every CDR3 protein sequence, its rows merge into one entry that carries the most common genes and DNA. None of the V and J calls come from the authors' own analysis; TCRdb made them. The sample contains about 21,000 distinct CDR3 sequences, roughly 4.2% of them found a single time. The top ten clones comprise 6.5% to 8.5% of the sample.

A distance of 15 bases separates the germline ends of V and J, which lose 8 bases and 4 bases respectively. The CDR3 contains 13 residues, cysteine and phenylalanine counted. Left in the record is the CDR3 DNA by itself, 39 bases read in frame from the first base. The germline V gene encodes CDR1 MDHEN and CDR2 SYDVKM. These data belong to a study of spatial heterogeneity in lung cancer (dated by TCRdb to the late 2010s). A note on the overall study: Beta-chain transcripts were consistently detected in greater numbers than alpha-chain transcripts, which likely reflected higher beta-chain transcript abundance. In the raw uncorrected reads, each unique combination of TCR and UMI appeared more than ten times on average. In non-small cell lung cancer, the study quantitatively compared TCR alpha and beta repertoires across several tumor regions, matched nontumor lung, and blood. Both alpha and beta chains were TCR-sequenced in samples taken at surgery, namely 220 tumor regions, 62 to 70 matched nontumor lung samples and around 53 PBMC samples. Nonsynonymous mutation counts, determined by whole-exome sequencing of tumor tissue, were related to TCR repertoire features.

Findings and caveats that apply to the study as a whole: Confirming at a functional level the hypothesis that regional TCRs recognize regional mutations was considered to require additional single-cell paired TCR alpha and beta sequencing. Ubiquitous expanded tumor TCRs showed up in blood more often at tumor resection than at routine follow-up.

Recombination joined TRBV28 with TRBJ2-7; possibly the D gene is TRBD1, per 7 matching bases. The clonotype originates from a male donor with early-stage non-small cell lung cancer. Sequenced material: PBMCs, taken at surgery. The DNA reads TGTGCCAGCGGAACGACAGGGAGGTACGAGCAGTACTTC. This yields the protein CASGTTGRYEQYF.